The 3 T cell receptor beta chains reported below all come from one sample, sequenced in a study of patients and donors after allogeneic stem cell transplantation. TCRdb passed the RT-PCR reads through MiXCR, listing each CDR3 protein once. The data show about a million distinct CDR3 sequences, approximately 19% seen once. The specimen sequenced was blood, either unsorted or a sorted T cell fraction (not recorded which). The receptors stem from a human donor who was either an allogeneic HSCT recipient or a stem cell or donor lymphocyte infusion donor (not recorded which). It is not recorded whose cells these are; they may come from a transplant donor.

This clonotype was detected a few times. This sequence joins TRBV6-1 and TRBJ2-1, with D perhaps matching TRBD2 (7 bases). Germline CDR1 MNHNS, CDR2 SASEGT. The CDR3 covers 18 residues. V lost 7 bases to trimming and J lost 3 bases, with 25 bases between them. The CDR3 bases are TGTGCCAGCATCAACCGTGGGGGCGGACTAGGTCGCTACAATGAGCAGTTCTTC. Translated: CASINRGGGLGRYNEQFF.

This clonotype was found once. The J gene is TRBJ2-1, the V gene TRBV4-1; TRBD2 matches at 9 bases. Germline trimming cut 4 bases from V and 8 bases from J; bases unmatched to any gene: 9. The CDR3 has 15 residues. CDR1 MGHRA and CDR2 YSYEKL come from the germline V gene. Here the CDR3 reads CASSRLAGVRYEQFF. In nucleotides, the CDR3 is TGCGCCAGCAGCCGCTTAGCGGGAGTTAGGTATGAGCAGTTCTTC.

The chain couples TRBV9 to TRBJ2-1; a weak D match, TRBD2 (5 bases). CDR1 and CDR2 (germline): SGDLS, YYNGEE. The CDR3 length is 17 residues. The ends were cut back, 0 bases at V and 0 bases at J, with 13 bases in the middle. The CDR3 DNA is TGTGCCAGCAGCGTAGATCCAGCGGTTGCCTCCTACAATGAGCAGTTCTTC. Translation gives CASSVDPAVASYNEQFF.